This T cell receptor beta chain was profiled in a study of cytomegalovirus exposure and HLA in healthy donors. Study-level points and caveats: Later analysis placed DRB1 highest and HLA-C lowest in TCR association rates, which differed by HLA locus.

This CDR3 is built from 14 residues. With 5 bases clipped from V and 6 bases from J, the junction kept 6 bases outside the gene matches. In germline, CDR1 is MNHEY, CDR2 SMNVEV (reference sequence). Vbeta (60) and Jbeta (13) primers were used in the PCR. Original analysis: Among the unique TCR beta chains that a later analysis counted, roughly 80 million in all, 10 million to 14 million were shared. Measured with immunoSEQ multiplex PCR; TCRdb has only the in-frame clones, and not every one. V and J calls and clone size are those listed in that table; D and trimming were worked out from the DNA. The data contain 210,000 or so clones, roughly 85% of them seen just once; the ten biggest clones take up roughly 1.9%. There are a few counts of this clone. No antigen is known for it.

The sequencing sample was made of PBMCs. V usage is TRBV27 and J usage is TRBJ1-5; 8 nucleotides line up with TRBD1. This TCR was recovered from a man in his late teens or twenties in good health and CMV-seronegative. The CDR3 sequence is CASSGDRLGQPQHF. In nucleotides, the CDR3 is TGTGCCAGCAGTGGGGACAGGCTGGGTCAGCCCCAGCATTTT.